This T cell receptor (beta chain) was documented in a study of human T cells and chemical hapten exposure. Overall study findings and caveats: Expanded TCRs created a significantly greater count of big CDR3 similarity clusters than controls did.

This clonotype was counted many times. Its antigen is not identified. One entry per CDR3 protein, called by TCRdb with MiXCR from the RACE reads. The sample includes roughly 380,000 distinct CDR3 sequences, roughly 4.8% of them seen just once. Noted time point: patch test 1, 2 weeks after DPC sensitization. Treatment meaning: therapeutic diphenylcyclopropenone sensitization with weekly scalp DPC. Each patch-test visit's blood sample preceded patch application. The material was whole blood, obtained in connection with sensitization to the hapten diphenylcyclopropenone (DPC). The origin of this receptor is a woman aged 50 to 60 with alopecia areata. Some clones in this sample may be carry-over from other donors' samples.

The CDR3 reads CSAPRRFGEQFF. In DNA, the CDR3 is TGCAGCGCACCACGGAGGTTCGGTGAGCAGTTCTTC. The J gene is TRBJ2-1, the V gene TRBV29-1; possible D gene TRBD2, 5 bases. V was trimmed by 7 bases and J by 9 bases, leaving 16 bases between them. The CDR3 contains 12 residues. Looked up from germline, CDR1 is SQVTM and CDR2 is ANQGSEA.